Listed here are 8 T cell receptor beta chains from one sample, sequenced in a study of cytomegalovirus exposure and HLA in healthy donors. A multiplex PCR was run with 60 Vbeta primers and 13 Jbeta primers. The method was immunoSEQ multiplex PCR; TCRdb's version includes in-frame clones alone and lacks a portion of them. The top ten clones hold 2% to 2.5% of a sample with about 180,000 clones, more than 65% of them seen once. The sample taken for sequencing was PBMCs. The origin of the receptors is a woman aged 25-40 years in good health and CMV-seropositive.

The V and J genes are TRBV9 and TRBJ2-5; the match to TRBD2 covers 13 bases. This CDR3 contains 17 residues. CDR1 is SGDLS, CDR2 YYNGEE, per germline. Unmatched junction bases numbered 9, after V lost 3 bases and J lost 4 bases. The CDR3 loop reads CASSDGLAGAPGETQYF. CDR3 coding DNA: TGTGCCAGCAGCGACGGACTAGCGGGGGCCCCGGGAGAGACCCAGTACTTC.

This clone was seen more than once but under ten times. This CDR3 is also generated by other DNA sequences in the sample. The chain has TRBV5-5 and TRBJ1-5; 7 bases map to TRBD1. V shed 0 bases, J shed 7 bases, and the junction held 4 bases outside the gene matches. This CDR3 is 14 amino acids long. Germline V lookup: CDR1 SGHKS, CDR2 YYEKEE (reference sequence). The CDR3 sequence is CASSLGQGRQPQHF. CDR3 nucleotides: TGTGCCAGCAGCTTGGGACAGGGCCGACAGCCCCAGCATTTT. Looking up the rest from reference TRBV5-5 and TRBJ1-5 gives the full variable domain: DAGVTQSPTHLIKTRGQQVTLRCSPISGHKSVSWYQQVLGQGPQFIFQYYEKEERGRGNFPDRFSARQFPNYSSELNVNALLLGDSALYLCASSLGQGRQPQHFGDGTRLSIL.

This clone has only a few counts. This CDR3 reads CASSAQGASSGANVLTF. The CDR3 DNA sequence: TGCGCCAGCAGCGCACAGGGGGCAAGCTCTGGGGCCAACGTCCTGACTTTC. The chain employs TRBV4-3 and TRBJ2-6, with TRBD1 identical over 9 bases. V lost 5 bases and J lost 0; bases outside the gene matches: 5. The CDR3 length is 17 residues. CDR1 and CDR2 from the germline V gene are LGHNA and YSLEER.

This clone was seen more than once but under ten times. This rearrangement joins TRBV15 to TRBJ2-4; 7 bases map to TRBD1. The CDR3 has 14 amino acids. Germline V gene lookup returns CDR1 LNHNV and CDR2 YYDKDF (reference sequence). V lost 3 bases to trimming and J lost 8 bases; unmatched junction nucleotides: 7. The CDR3 is CATSSDRVGYIQYF. In DNA, the CDR3 is TGTGCCACCAGCAGCGACAGGGTGGGGTACATTCAGTACTTC.

The chain employs TRBV7-9 and TRBJ1-1; tentatively, D is TRBD1 (5 bases). This CDR3 has 12 residues. V lost 11 bases and J 5 bases, leaving 15 bases between the germline ends. Germline V gives CDR1 SEHNR, CDR2 FQNEAQ (reference sequence). Here the CDR3 reads CAAGWGNTEAFF. CDR3 sequence (DNA): TGTGCCGCAGGGTGGGGAAATACTGAAGCTTTCTTT.

J is TRBJ1-6 and V is TRBV4-3; 9 bases map to TRBD1. CDR3 length: 17 residues. The germline V gene has CDR1 LGHNA and CDR2 YSLEER. V gave up 4 bases and J gave up 8 bases; unmatched junction bases: 12. As DNA, the CDR3 is TGCGCCAGCAGCCCTAGACTGAGGGACAGGGCCGATTCACCCCTCCACTTT. It codes for CASSPRLRDRADSPLHF.

Concerning this clone itself: A read error is likely, as this CDR3 ends without the conserved phenylalanine or tryptophan. The DNA is left out, because the CDR3 cannot be placed on it with certainty; the CDR3 is given as TCRdb lists it. This rearrangement joins TRBV5-6 to TRBJ1-2; the D call TRBD1 from the table was never checked on the DNA. Germline V CDR1 and CDR2: SGHDT, YYEEEE. A total of 12 residues make up the CDR3, ends included. The CDR3 spells CASSLNDRVHAA.

V usage is TRBV5-6 and J usage is TRBJ2-1, with D tentatively TRBD1 or TRBD2 (6 bases each). V lost 9 bases and J 6 bases, leaving 13 bases between the germline ends. The CDR3 loop spans 12 amino acids. The germline V gene encodes CDR1 SGHDT and CDR2 YYEEEE. CDR3 coding DNA: TGTGCCACCAGGGGAGGAGCCAATGAGCAGTTCTTC. Translation: CATRGGANEQFF.